This T cell receptor beta chain is from a study of blood T cell repertoires in COVID-19. In the original processing: Nucleated cell counts were estimated from reference gene primer amplification. This table comes from immunoSEQ multiplex PCR, and its TCRdb copy is limited to in-frame clones, with some not included. That table gives V, J and clone size, and the DNA gave D and trimming. Among 150,000 to 200,000 clones listed, approximately 90% were seen once. Germline assignment: CDR1 LGHDT and CDR2 YNNKEL (reference sequence). V was shortened by 0 bases and J by 0 bases, with 12 bases between the two germline ends. CDR3 length: 16 amino acids.

The J gene is TRBJ2-7, the V gene TRBV3-1 (or the pseudogene TRBV3-2), with D perhaps matching TRBD1 (6 bases). The receptor was derived from a young woman who had recovered from COVID-19. Sequenced: PBMCs or T cells enriched from blood (not recorded which). CDR3 sequence (DNA): TGTGCCAGCAGCCAAGACCGGACAGTGGCCTCCTACGAGCAGTACTTC. It yields the protein CASSQDRTVASYEQYF.